Listed here is a single T cell receptor beta chain. Which antigen it targets is not known. No quality values exist for individual bases; no much larger clone is one base distant. The donors were roughly 40 Caucasian individuals from Russia, aged roughly 6 to 90 years, who were systemically healthy. Roughly 10 milliliters of peripheral blood were collected from each donor into EDTA-treated Vacutainer tubes. Ficoll-Paque density-gradient centrifugation was used to isolate PBMCs, with at least 6.5 million obtained per sample. Trizol reagent was used to extract total RNA from PBMCs, with at least 6 micrograms per sample. For every donor, flow cytometry on a PBMC aliquot measured the percentage of naive CD45RAhigh/CD27high T cells. The source of the sample is a study of blood T cells in healthy people across ages (dated by TCRdb to the mid-2010s). The study in broad terms: In model experiments, roughly one uniquely barcoded TCR beta cDNA molecule per two T cells was captured by template switching. Age-related changes in TCR beta repertoire diversity were measured in the study by deep sequencing normalized with unique cDNA molecular identifiers. Donors were grouped into four age groups: young (average about 15 years), middle-aged (roughly 40), aged (approximately 67) and long-lived (approximately 82). The study analyzed two additional independent replicas of 1 million unique cDNA reads from the same blood draw for two donors, one aged 18 to 29 and one aged 80 or older.

Library prep was done by 5' RACE. Sequencing was carried out with an Illumina HiSeq 2500. A second roughly 6 to 11 cycle PCR used a sample-barcoded 5' primer and a J-beta primer mix. A template-switch 5' adaptor carrying 12 random nucleotides introduced a unique molecular identifier onto each TCR beta cDNA molecule. Each sample yielded at least 2.5 million CDR3-containing paired-end reads. The Mint cDNA synthesis kit, primed by a TRBC-specific oligonucleotide, was used to synthesize first-strand cDNA from all RNA. Following uracil-DNA glycosylase treatment, a first 18-cycle PCR with universal primers M1SS and BC2_uni_R was performed on all cDNA. Processing in the source paper ran as follows. Each sample was normalized by randomly selecting 1 million high-quality reads, each carrying a distinct molecular identifier. Instead of being binned into consensus sequences, reads that shared molecular identifiers were thrown out. MiTCR, with a Q25 quality threshold and the strictest error-elimination algorithm, was used for CDR3 identification, clonotype clustering and error correction. A nonparametric unseen species model using Euler transformation provided a lower-bound estimate of total TCR beta diversity. TCRdb reprocessed the public reads (quality trimming at Q25 with fastp, clone calling with MiXCR) and kept in-frame beta chains. Every CDR3 protein is listed once, alongside the most common genes and DNA of its rows. The V and J calls and clone size are TCRdb's, not the authors'. The sample table holds some 760,000 distinct CDR3 sequences, of which roughly 25% were seen once. The ten biggest clones cover approximately 3.7% of the sample.

What the authors observed across the whole study: Conclusive comparison of naive and antigen-experienced compartments was prevented by the profiling of bulk unsorted PBMCs. Compared with the aged group, more naive CD4+ T cells, fewer expanded clones and increased TCR diversity were shown by the long-lived group, suggesting age selection. Estimates of total diversity based on one million sequenced T cells were regarded as lower bounds and as underestimates. Observed TCR beta diversity correlated strongly with the percentage of naive T cells measured by flow cytometry. The CMV infection status of donors was not known, potentially confounding age-related changes in expanded clonotypes. Observed TCR beta diversity per million T cells fell roughly linearly with age, and a significant reduction was already apparent by age roughly 41.

Trimming removed 3 bases from V and 0 bases from J, leaving 6 bases between the germline ends. The cysteine opens and the phenylalanine closes a CDR3 of 13 amino acids. The retained sequence is limited to the CDR3, 39 bases, with the frame set at the first base. CDR1 and CDR2 are drawn from the germline V gene (reference sequence): DFQATT, SNEGSKA. This sample also appeared in a second study, on T cells of mothers and their children. From that second study: Donors were nine systemically healthy Caucasian individuals: three mothers and their six children. cDNA synthesis used all of the extracted RNA, with approximately 1.4 ug of RNA in each 15 ul reaction. In the second PCR, sample barcodes and 2-4 random nucleotides were introduced via the M1S primer. More than 9 million TCR beta CDR3 reads were obtained from each mother, and roughly 3.1 million reads were obtained from each child. In both related and unrelated pairs, thymic selection shapes the output of TCR recombination in a similar way, with inherited differences having only a minor effect. Related mother-child pairs always showed normalized repertoire overlap that was slightly higher than in unrelated mother-child pairs, though the difference was never significant. Persistent microchimeric T cell clones were not detected, at a sensitivity of approximately 98 clones per million clonotypes. To look for features that set related mother-child pairs apart from unrelated individuals, the researchers ran deep NGS to compare the TCR beta repertoires of mothers and children. The mean age was 40 +/- 4 years for the mothers and approximately 11 +/- 4 years for the children. After adapter ligation was performed with NEBNext reagents, the libraries were sequenced on an Illumina HiSeq 2000 with 100+100 nt paired-end reads. To prevent cross-contamination, the mother and child libraries were prepared one month apart and sequenced in separate runs. For each donor, between about 450,000 and 2,300,000 distinct TCR beta clonotypes were identified. Naive TCR beta clonotypes were estimated from low-frequency clonotypes matched to each donor's FACS-determined naive share, without sorting.

Sequencing was performed on blood. This TCR came from a boy younger than 18 in good health. Recombination joined TRBV20-1 with TRBJ1-3; a weak D assignment points to TRBD1 (6 bases agree). CDR3 reads: CSARDSSGNTIYF. The DNA sequence is TGCAGTGCTAGGGACAGCTCTGGAAACACCATATATTTT.